A single sample is the source of the 18 T cell receptor beta chains below, sequenced in a study of T cells in Graves' hyperthyroidism and ophthalmopathy. RNA transcripts served as the template for amplifying TCR beta CDR3 regions. When the TCR CDR3 underwent first-round RT-PCR, the HTBI primer set was used. One entry per CDR3 protein results from TCRdb running MiXCR on the multiplex PCR reads. The sample shows hundreds of thousands of distinct CDR3 sequences, around 15% of them seen only once. Sample: blood. These receptors all come from a woman in her forties or fifties with Graves' ophthalmopathy.

This clonotype came up many times. The chain combines TRBV28 with TRBJ1-5, with D unresolved. The V end lost 4 bases, the J end lost 6 bases, and 13 bases lay between the germline ends. The CDR3 consists of 14 residues. Germline-derived CDR1 and CDR2 are MDHEN and SYDVKM. The CDR3 region is CASSSPETSQPQHF. The CDR3 DNA reads TGTGCCAGCAGTTCCCCCGAGACATCTCAGCCCCAGCATTTT.

The chain links TRBV10-3 to TRBJ2-7; 7 positions agree with TRBD1. This CDR3 is 13 amino acids long. CDR1 is ENHRY and CDR2 is SYGVKD in the germline V gene. The junction had 3 bases not matched to a gene; V was cut back by 4 bases and J by 3 bases. CDR3 residues: CAISGPGGYEQYF. CDR3 bases: TGTGCCATCAGTGGACCAGGGGGCTACGAGCAGTACTTC.

This clonotype was seen at least ten times. J is TRBJ2-5 and V is TRBV28, with TRBD2 matching over 8 bases. The CDR3 length is 15 residues. V lost 6 bases, J lost 2 bases, and 8 bases stayed unmatched. Per germline, CDR1 MDHEN and CDR2 SYDVKM. The CDR3 loop reads CASSLSGAPQETQYF. CDR3 DNA: TGTGCCAGCAGCCTTAGCGGGGCTCCACAAGAGACCCAGTACTTC. Looking up the rest from reference TRBV28 and TRBJ2-5 gives the full variable domain: DVKVTQSSRYLVKRTGEKVFLECVQDMDHENMFWYRQDPGLGLRLIYFSYDVKMKEKGDIPEGYSVSREKKERFSLILESASTNQTSMYLCASSLSGAPQETQYFGPGTRLLVL.

This clonotype has a count of ten or more. The chain links TRBV6-2 or TRBV6-3 to TRBJ2-1; D possibly corresponds to TRBD2 (6 bases). In germline, CDR1 is MNHEY, CDR2 SVGEGT. The CDR3 totals 14 residues. V lost 7 bases to trimming and J lost 3 bases, with 13 bases between them. CDR3 region: CASTGSSGYNEQFF. The CDR3 nucleotides are TGTGCCAGCACCGGGAGTTCGGGCTACAATGAGCAGTTCTTC.

The table lists this clonotype with a few counts. CDR3 residues: CASSLARGGDTNTGELFF. CDR3 nucleotides: TGTGCCAGCAGCTTAGCGCGAGGTGGGGACACAAACACCGGGGAGCTGTTTTTT. V gene TRBV7-2 combines with J gene TRBJ2-2; the D gene is possibly TRBD1 (6 bases). V gave up 0 bases and J gave up 2 bases, with 16 bases separating them. The CDR3 has 18 amino acids. CDR1 is SGHTA, CDR2 FQGNSA, per germline.

The V and J genes are TRBV13 and TRBJ1-2; D unclear. Deletions cut 8 bases from V and 3 bases from J, with 16 bases between. CDR1 is PRHDT, CDR2 FYEKMQ, per germline (reference sequence). The CDR3 has 14 amino acids. In DNA, the CDR3 is TGTGCCAGCGCTCCCCGCGGGAGCGACTATGGCTACACCTTC. It is translated as CASAPRGSDYGYTF.

This clonotype has more than one count but fewer than ten. This sequence joins TRBV28 and TRBJ1-3; TRBD1 might be the D (5 bases). The CDR3 length is 16 residues. V lost 7 bases and J lost 0, with 16 bases in between. Germline V gives CDR1 MDHEN, CDR2 SYDVKM. The DNA for the CDR3 is TGTGCCAGCATGCTACCTGGACAACTCTCTGGAAACACCATATATTTT. Protein: CASMLPGQLSGNTIYF.

The genes are TRBV7-2 and TRBJ2-2; a possible D gene is TRBD1 (6 bases). Germline V CDR1 and CDR2: SGHTA, FQGNSA. The CDR3 sequence is 17 residues long. The V and J ends lost 4 bases and 5 bases respectively, with 20 bases between them. The CDR3 sequence is CASSSTGFLVFTGELFF. CDR3 in DNA: TGTGCCAGCAGCTCTACAGGGTTTTTGGTTTTTACCGGGGAGCTGTTTTTT. The full variable domain, its missing parts supplied by reference TRBV7-2 and TRBJ2-2, is GAGVSQSPSNKVTEKGKDVELRCDPISGHTALYWYRQSLGQGLEFLIYFQGNSAPDKSGLPSDRFSAERTGGSVSTLTIQRTQQEDSAVYLCASSSTGFLVFTGELFFGEGSRLTVL.

This clonotype was picked up many times. This sequence joins TRBV11-3 and TRBJ1-5; possibly TRBD1 for D (5 bases). V lost 3 bases and J 9 bases, leaving 18 bases between the germline ends. The germline V gene has CDR1 SGHNT and CDR2 YENEEA. The CDR3 is made up of 15 amino acids. The CDR3 bases are TGTGCCAGCAGCTTTTACAGGCGGTCTAGGCGGCCCCAGCATTTT. Protein: CASSFYRRSRRPQHF.

The sample holds many counts of this clonotype. The J gene is TRBJ2-3, the V gene TRBV28; TRBD1 is a possible D gene (6 bases). The CDR3 length is 15 residues. Germline-derived CDR1 and CDR2 are MDHEN and SYDVKM. Trimming took off 4 bases at V and 0 bases at J, with 11 bases between the two ends. The CDR3 DNA reads as TGTGCCAGCAGTTCTTGGACAGAAAGCACAGATACGCAGTATTTT. Protein sequence: CASSSWTESTDTQYF.

This clonotype has more than one count but fewer than ten. V usage is TRBV19 and J usage is TRBJ2-7, with TRBD2 as a possible D gene (6 bases). CDR1 LNHDA and CDR2 SQIVND come from the germline V gene (reference sequence). V was shortened by 6 bases and J by 1 base, with 13 bases between the two germline ends. The CDR3 is 14 amino acids. The CDR3 region is CASSWRVLSYEQYF. Written as DNA, the CDR3 is TGTGCCAGTAGCTGGAGGGTGTTGTCCTACGAGCAGTACTTC. The full variable domain, its missing parts supplied by reference TRBV19 and TRBJ2-7, is DGGITQSPKYLFRKEGQNVTLSCEQNLNHDAMYWYRQDPGQGLRLIYYSQIVNDFQKGDIAEGYSVSREKKESFPLTVTSAQKNPTAFYLCASSWRVLSYEQYFGPGTRLTVT.

This clonotype was recorded a few times. The J gene is TRBJ2-1, the V gene TRBV20-1, with D maybe TRBD2 (6 bases). CDR3 length equals 14 residues. In germline, CDR1 is DFQATT, CDR2 SNEGSKA (reference sequence). Trimming took 3 bases from V and 7 from J, leaving 16 bases between them. The CDR3 DNA follows: TGCAGTGCTAGGAAGGAGGGATGGGGGAATGAGCAGTTCTTC. It encodes CSARKEGWGNEQFF.

This clonotype turned up a few times. The V and J genes are TRBV6-1 and TRBJ2-3, with D possibly TRBD1 on 6 matching bases. Germline V lookup: CDR1 MNHNS, CDR2 SASEGT. V lost 7 bases and J lost 1, with 12 bases in between. The CDR3 extends over 14 amino acids. The CDR3 DNA reads as TGTGCCAGCAATTTACGACAGGGCACAGATACGCAGTATTTT. Amino acids: CASNLRQGTDTQYF.

Points on this clonotype: Just one base apart from a much larger clone, this may be a read error. The chain employs TRBV28 and TRBJ2-1, with D perhaps TRBD1 (6 bases). V shed 7 bases and J shed 0 bases, with 16 bases lying between them. This CDR3 contains 16 residues. Per the germline V gene, CDR1 is MDHEN and CDR2 is SYDVKM. The CDR3 nucleotides are TGTGCCAGCATCCTCAGGGGACCTAGCTCCTACAATGAGCAGTTCTTC. It translates to CASILRGPSSYNEQFF.

The genes are TRBV10-3 and TRBJ1-4; no definite D call. In germline, CDR1 is ENHRY, CDR2 SYGVKD. CDR3 length equals 15 residues. V lost 6 bases to trimming and J lost 8 bases, with 19 bases between them. The CDR3 DNA reads TGTGCCATCAGCGAGGACCAGCCCGAGAGGGAAAAACTGTTTTTT. Its protein product is CAISEDQPEREKLFF.

This clonotype showed up many times. The V call is TRBV20-1, the J call TRBJ2-2; no reliable D call. V was pared by 0 bases and J by 4 bases, with 6 bases between. The CDR3 has 13 amino acids. Per germline, CDR1 DFQATT and CDR2 SNEGSKA (reference sequence). The CDR3 DNA is TGCAGTGCTAGAGATTCAGGCACCGGGGAGCTGTTTTTT. It translates to CSARDSGTGELFF.

This clonotype has at least ten counts. The chain carries TRBV7-2 and TRBJ1-2; D gene uncertain. V lost 1 base and J 8 bases, leaving 5 bases between the germline ends. The length of the CDR3 is 11 residues. CDR1 is SGHTA, CDR2 FQGNSA, per germline. The CDR3 spells CASSLERGYTF. The CDR3 coding sequence is TGTGCCAGCAGCTTAGAAAGGGGCTACACCTTC.

The sample holds many counts of this clonotype. The chain employs TRBV20-1 and TRBJ2-7; TRBD2 matches 12 bases. Germline CDR1 DFQATT, CDR2 SNEGSKA (reference sequence). V shed 6 bases and J 3 bases; nucleotides not matched to a gene: 6. The CDR3 length is 14 residues. CDR3: CSATEGLAGYEQYF. CDR3 coding DNA: TGCAGTGCAACTGAGGGACTAGCGGGCTACGAGCAGTACTTC.